The 14 T cell receptor beta chains given below trace back to one sample, sequenced in a study of shared clonotypes between healthy human individuals. TCRdb's table, derived via immunoSEQ multiplex PCR, lists solely in-frame clones and lacks some. The data hold about 1.9 million clones, with approximately 92% observed a single time. Terminally differentiated effector memory CD45RA+ cells were left out of the naive CD8 fraction, which was CD45RO-negative and positively selected for CCR7. Sequenced sample: naive CD8+ T cells from PBMCs. Receptors were obtained from a man between 18 and 29 years old in good health. Some clones in this sample may be carry-over from other donors' samples.

The V and J genes are TRBV5-1 and TRBJ2-1; 11 bases agree with TRBD2. CDR3 size: 18 residues. Germline V CDR1 and CDR2: SGHRS, YFSETQ. J lost 5 bases, V lost 0 bases, and 10 bases had no gene match. The CDR3 is CASSLEFLAGGIDNEQFF. The CDR3 DNA sequence: TGCGCCAGCAGCTTGGAGTTCCTAGCGGGAGGAATAGACAATGAGCAGTTCTTC.

This clone was picked up one time. This chain connects TRBV7-9 to TRBJ2-1; tentative D call: TRBD2 (6 bases). V dropped 5 bases and J dropped 8 bases, with 22 bases sitting between them. From germline, CDR1 is SEHNR and CDR2 FQNEAQ (reference sequence). This CDR3 region has 16 residues. DNA for the CDR3: TGTGCCAGCAGCACGGCTGGAGCGGGTTTGAACTATGAGCAGTTCTTC. This translates into CASSTAGAGLNYEQFF.

The sample holds a few counts of this clone. V is TRBV29-1 and J is TRBJ2-7; D perhaps matches TRBD2 (5 bases). CDR3 size: 11 residues. Germline V gene lookup returns CDR1 SQVTM and CDR2 ANQGSEA. Trimming removed 5 bases from V and 3 bases from J, with 8 bases in between. CDR3 DNA: TGCAGCGTTTTGGACTTCTACGAGCAGTACTTC. Translated, it gives CSVLDFYEQYF.

This clone was observed once. The chain joins TRBV11-2 to TRBJ2-7; perhaps TRBD2 as D (6 bases). There are 15 residues in the CDR3. The V gene lost 5 bases and the J gene lost 6 bases, with 20 bases spanning the gap. From germline, CDR1 is SGHAT and CDR2 FQNNGV. CDR3 amino acids: CASSPSGSAWSEQYF. The CDR3 DNA sequence: TGTGCCAGCAGCCCCTCCGGGAGTGCCTGGAGCGAGCAGTACTTC.

The gene calls are TRBV10-2 and TRBJ2-2, with D perhaps TRBD2 (5 bases). Germline assignment: CDR1 WSHSY and CDR2 SAAADI. There are 12 residues in the CDR3. V was trimmed by 7 bases and J by 5 bases, leaving 8 bases between them. The CDR3 DNA reads as TGCGCCAGCACACCGGGGACCGGGGAGCTGTTTTTT. This translates into CASTPGTGELFF.

The chain joins TRBV27 to TRBJ2-1, with a weak D call TRBD2 (7 bases). The V and J ends lost 8 bases and 3 bases respectively, with 14 bases between them. The germline V gene encodes CDR1 MNHEY and CDR2 SMNVEV (reference sequence). This CDR3 has 14 residues. CDR3 nucleotides: TGTGCCAGCGGGGGGGCTGGGAACTACAATGAGCAGTTCTTC. Its protein is CASGGAGNYNEQFF.

The chain recombines TRBV28 with TRBJ1-5, with TRBD1 as a possible D gene (5 bases). CDR1 and CDR2 (germline): MDHEN, SYDVKM. The germline V and J ends were trimmed by 6 bases and 4 bases, with 22 bases remaining between them. This CDR3 spans 17 amino acids. The CDR3 spells CASSYMPTVEGNQPQHF. CDR3 DNA: TGTGCCAGCAGCTATATGCCGACCGTGGAGGGGAATCAGCCCCAGCATTTT.

The CDR3 region is CASSLTWTGLYTGELFF. Written as DNA, the CDR3 is TGTGCCAGCAGCTTAACTTGGACAGGGTTGTACACCGGGGAGCTGTTTTTT. The chain uses TRBV7-3 and TRBJ2-2, with 8 bases that match TRBD1. The CDR3 is made up of 17 amino acids. Germline CDR1 is SGHTA and CDR2 is FQGTGA. J gave up 3 bases and V 0 bases, and 6 bases lay outside the gene matches.

This clone showed up just once. The J gene is TRBJ2-3, the V gene TRBV9; 7 bases agree with TRBD2. Per germline, CDR1 SGDLS and CDR2 YYNGEE. J gave up 2 bases and V 6 bases, and 12 bases lay outside the gene matches. This CDR3 region has 16 residues. CDR3 sequence reads: CASTYSRAGNTDTQYF. CDR3 bases: TGTGCCAGCACCTATTCCCGAGCGGGAAACACAGATACGCAGTATTTT.

J is TRBJ2-3 and V is TRBV6-6; D is uncertain. Germline V gene sequence: CDR1 MNHNY, CDR2 SVGAGI (reference sequence). V was clipped by 10 bases and J by 14 bases, with 16 bases between them. This CDR3 spans 10 amino acids. The DNA of the CDR3 is TGTGCCACCACGGGTGGCATAGCGTATTTT. This gives the protein CATTGGIAYF.

The V gene is TRBV28, the J gene TRBJ2-3; 8 positions match TRBD2. With V trimmed by 6 bases and J by 2 bases, 10 bases remained unmatched. The CDR3 is 16 amino acids. CDR1 is MDHEN, CDR2 SYDVKM, per germline. The CDR3 sequence: CASSLLAEGATDTQYF. CDR3 DNA sequence: TGTGCCAGCAGCCTACTAGCGGAGGGAGCCACAGATACGCAGTATTTT.

DNA for the CDR3: TGTGCCAGCAGCTCCTGGGGACTAGTCAAGCGCAATGAGCAGTTCTTC. Its translation: CASSSWGLVKRNEQFF. The chain employs TRBV27 and TRBJ2-1; 8 bases fit TRBD2. The length of the CDR3 is 16 residues. The V gene end was trimmed by 6 bases and the J gene end by 6 bases; junction bases not matched to a gene: 13. CDR1 and CDR2 (germline): MNHEY, SMNVEV (reference sequence).

This clone has more than one count but fewer than ten. The rearrangement joins TRBV7-9 to TRBJ1-5; D gene uncertain. Germline V gene lookup returns CDR1 SEHNR and CDR2 FQNEAQ (reference sequence). V shed 1 base and J shed 0 bases, with 4 bases lying between them. The CDR3 contains 14 residues. CDR3 loop: CASSLENSNQPQHF. CDR3 in DNA: TGTGCCAGCAGCTTAGAGAATAGCAATCAGCCCCAGCATTTT.

This chain uses TRBV28 with TRBJ2-5; 11 bases match TRBD2. This CDR3 spans 17 amino acids. Germline-derived CDR1 and CDR2 are MDHEN and SYDVKM. V gave up 2 bases and J gave up 4 bases; unmatched junction bases: 9. CDR3 in amino acids: CASSLRELAGEVETQYF. CDR3 coding DNA: TGTGCCAGCAGTTTAAGGGAACTAGCGGGAGAAGTAGAGACCCAGTACTTC.